These 29 T cell receptor beta chains came from one sample sequenced in a study of cytomegalovirus exposure and HLA in healthy donors. Profiled with immunoSEQ multiplex PCR; TCRdb holds only in-frame clones, not every one. The sample has about 150,000 clones, approximately 86% seen once. The sequencing sample was made of PBMCs. The receptors were gathered from a man younger than 30 in good health and CMV-seropositive.

V is TRBV2 and J is TRBJ2-7; maybe TRBD2 (5 bases). The CDR3 spans 15 residues. Germline V gene sequence: CDR1 SNHLY, CDR2 FYNNEI. The germline V and J ends were trimmed by 2 bases and 3 bases, with 14 bases remaining between them. The CDR3 nucleotides are TGTGCCAGCAGTGAACCCGGGGTTGAACACTACGAGCAGTACTTC. The encoded protein is CASSEPGVEHYEQYF.

The sample holds one count of this clone. The genes are TRBV10-2 and TRBJ1-1; 7 nucleotides agree with TRBD1. The germline V gene has CDR1 WSHSY and CDR2 SAAADI. The CDR3 loop spans 15 amino acids. J was trimmed by 1 base and V by 6 bases; bases with no gene match: 8. This chain's CDR3 is CASRATGLGNTEAFF. The CDR3 DNA follows: TGCGCCAGCAGGGCGACAGGGCTCGGGAACACTGAAGCTTTCTTT.

The chain couples TRBV5-6 to TRBJ2-2; the D gene is possibly TRBD2 (6 bases). Trimming stripped 7 bases from V and 7 bases from J, with 17 bases between. CDR1 is SGHDT and CDR2 is YYEEEE in the germline V gene. The length of the CDR3 is 14 residues. In DNA form, the CDR3 reads TGTGCCAGCCGCGGGTGGGGAGGAGGCGGGGAGCTGTTTTTT. Its translation is CASRGWGGGGELFF.

The CDR3 region has the DNA TGCAGCGTTGATCTGGGACTAGCCACAGATACGCAGTATTTT. This encodes CSVDLGLATDTQYF. J is TRBJ2-3 and V is TRBV29-1; TRBD2 aligns across 9 bases. V shed 3 bases and J 2 bases; nucleotides not matched to a gene: 3. The CDR3 spans 14 residues. The germline V gene has CDR1 SQVTM and CDR2 ANQGSEA.

For the CDR3, the DNA is TGTGCCAGCAGCTCTAGGGACACCCCTGGAAACACCATATATTTT. It specifies CASSSRDTPGNTIYF. This chain links TRBV7-9 with TRBJ1-3; weak D call: TRBD1 (6 bases). Trimming removed 4 bases at V and 2 bases at J, with 12 bases between. Germline values: CDR1 SEHNR, CDR2 FQNEAQ (reference sequence). The CDR3 runs 15 residues.

J is TRBJ2-1 and V is TRBV7-2; 8 bases align to TRBD2. CDR1 and CDR2 from the germline V gene are SGHTA and FQGNSA. This CDR3 spans 17 amino acids. V shed 1 base and J 4 bases; nucleotides not matched to a gene: 9. DNA for the CDR3: TGTGCCAGCAGCTTAGTATACGGGGGGGAAGCATACAATGAGCAGTTCTTC. Its protein product is CASSLVYGGEAYNEQFF.

J is TRBJ1-4 and V is TRBV25-1, with TRBD1 matching 9 bases. J was trimmed by 5 bases and V by 6 bases; bases with no gene match: 7. This CDR3 is built from 15 residues. CDR1 is MGHDK, CDR2 SYGVNS, per germline. CDR3 sequence (DNA): TGTGCCAGCAGGACCACAGGGGGCCTCAATGAAAAACTGTTTTTT. Protein product: CASRTTGGLNEKLFF.

The gene calls are TRBV30 and TRBJ1-4; possible D gene TRBD1, 5 bases. The germline V gene encodes CDR1 GTSNPN and CDR2 SVGIG (reference sequence). The V gene lost 2 bases and the J gene lost 0 bases, with 10 bases spanning the gap. This CDR3 region has 15 residues. In nucleotides, the CDR3 is TGTGCCTGGAGTCGGGACTCCTCAACTAATGAAAAACTGTTTTTT. Amino acid sequence: CAWSRDSSTNEKLFF.

V usage is TRBV6-5 and J usage is TRBJ2-5, with TRBD1 identical over 10 bases. CDR3 length: 14 residues. J gave up 5 bases and V 4 bases, and 4 bases lay outside the gene matches. Germline CDR1 reads MNHEY; CDR2 reads SVGAGI. The CDR3 region is CASSWGTGVETQYF. CDR3 bases: TGTGCCAGCAGTTGGGGGACAGGGGTTGAGACCCAGTACTTC.

This clone occurred once. V and J are TRBV5-5 and TRBJ2-7; 10 nucleotides match TRBD2. V dropped 2 bases and J dropped 0; count of bases not matched to a gene: 5. The CDR3 totals 16 residues. Germline CDR1 reads SGHKS; CDR2 reads YYEKEE (reference sequence). CDR3 region: CASSFSGTSVSYEQYF. The CDR3 bases are TGTGCCAGCAGCTTTTCCGGGACTAGCGTCTCCTACGAGCAGTACTTC.

At least ten counts were recorded for this clone. Other DNA sequences in this specimen translate into the identical CDR3. The chain combines TRBV2 with TRBJ2-5, with 10 bases lining up with TRBD2. The V gene end was trimmed by 4 bases and the J gene end by 1 base; junction bases not matched to a gene: 0. Germline V gene lookup returns CDR1 SNHLY and CDR2 FYNNEI. The CDR3 spans 14 residues. CDR3 in DNA: TGTGCCAGCAGTGCTAGCGGGGGCCAAGAGACCCAGTACTTC. It is translated as CASSASGGQETQYF.

The chain carries TRBV9 and TRBJ2-7; 11 nucleotides agree with TRBD1. The CDR3 length is 17 residues. The junction had 9 bases not matched to a gene; V was cut back by 4 bases and J by 0 bases. The germline gives CDR1 SGDLS, CDR2 YYNGEE. The CDR3 is CASSPLSGTGGSYEQYF. The CDR3 bases are TGTGCCAGCAGCCCACTCTCCGGGACAGGGGGCTCCTACGAGCAGTACTTC.

The rearrangement joins TRBV4-3 to TRBJ1-3; D may be TRBD1 (6 bases). Germline V gene data show CDR1 as LGHNA and CDR2 as YSLEER. The CDR3 is 18 amino acids. The V end was cut by 0 bases, the J end by 1 base, with 16 bases between. The CDR3 DNA reads as TGCGCCAGCAGCCAAGAATGGGGCAGGGGATTATCTGGAAACACCATATATTTT. It translates to CASSQEWGRGLSGNTIYF.

The chain couples TRBV13 to TRBJ1-1; D ambiguous. V lost 0 bases and J 0 bases, leaving 5 bases between the germline ends. The germline V gene has CDR1 PRHDT and CDR2 FYEKMQ (reference sequence). The CDR3 has 14 amino acids. The CDR3 coding sequence is TGTGCCAGCAGCTTAGGGTCCATGAACACTGAAGCTTTCTTT. Amino acid sequence: CASSLGSMNTEAFF.

The count of this clone is one. The CDR3 loop is CAGHTVMNTEAFF. The CDR3 DNA sequence: TGTGCCGGACACACAGTCATGAACACTGAAGCTTTCTTT. This chain connects TRBV7-9 to TRBJ1-1, with a possible D match to TRBD1 (5 bases). Germline lookup yields CDR1 SEHNR and CDR2 FQNEAQ (reference sequence). CDR3 length equals 13 residues. Trimming took off 11 bases at V and 0 bases at J, with 13 bases between the two ends.

The chain links TRBV7-6 to TRBJ2-1; D gene ambiguous. CDR3 size: 14 residues. Trimming pared 5 bases from V and 4 bases from J, leaving 12 bases between. Germline CDR1 SGHVS, CDR2 FNYEAQ. The CDR3 here is CASSPLGDYNEQFF. The CDR3 nucleotides read TGTGCCAGCAGCCCCTTAGGAGATTACAATGAGCAGTTCTTC.

This chain uses TRBV18 with TRBJ1-1; maybe TRBD1 (6 bases). The germline V gene has CDR1 KGHSH and CDR2 LQKENI. Trimming pared 3 bases from V and 10 bases from J, leaving 18 bases between. The CDR3 is 14 amino acids. As DNA, the CDR3 is TGTGCCAGCTCACCGTACAAACAGGGATCCCGAGCTTTCTTT. Protein sequence: CASSPYKQGSRAFF.

This rearrangement joins TRBV5-1 to TRBJ2-3; TRBD1 matches at 8 bases. With V trimmed by 8 bases and J by 1 base, 12 bases remained unmatched. Germline V gene sequence: CDR1 SGHRS, CDR2 YFSETQ. This CDR3 has 16 amino acids. The CDR3, as DNA: TGCGCCAGTGGACAGGGATTCGACGTGGGCACAGATACGCAGTATTTT. Residues: CASGQGFDVGTDTQYF.

This clone was counted a single time. The chain employs TRBV7-8 and TRBJ1-2; 10 bases are shared with TRBD1. The length of the CDR3 is 16 residues. The germline V gene has CDR1 SGHVS and CDR2 FQNEAQ. Unmatched junction bases numbered 9, after V lost 3 bases and J lost 5 bases. This CDR3 is CASSLERQGAEYGYTF. CDR3 DNA: TGTGCCAGCAGCTTGGAACGACAGGGGGCGGAGTATGGCTACACCTTC.

The gene calls are TRBV5-6 and TRBJ2-7; 8 bases line up with TRBD2. Trimming cost V 4 bases and J 1 base; bases outside gene matches: 7. Per germline, CDR1 SGHDT and CDR2 YYEEEE. The CDR3 contains 15 residues. CDR3 protein: CASSPIGLASYEQYF. Written as DNA, the CDR3 is TGTGCCAGCAGCCCGATAGGACTAGCTTCCTACGAGCAGTACTTC.

The gene calls are TRBV7-9 and TRBJ1-1; D possibly corresponds to TRBD1 (6 bases). CDR1 is SEHNR and CDR2 is FQNEAQ in the germline V gene (reference sequence). The CDR3 totals 14 residues. The ends were cut back, 1 base at V and 1 base at J, with 7 bases in the middle. The chain's CDR3 is CASSLVQGNTEAFF. CDR3 coding DNA: TGTGCCAGCAGCTTAGTACAGGGGAACACTGAAGCTTTCTTT.

CDR3 sequence reads: CASSTTGGTDTQYF. The CDR3 nucleotides are TGTGCCAGCAGCACCACAGGGGGCACAGATACGCAGTATTTT. The chain carries TRBV7-3 and TRBJ2-3; 7 bases are shared with TRBD1. Germline CDR1 is SGHTA and CDR2 is FQGTGA. CDR3 length: 14 amino acids. V shed 5 bases and J 1 base; nucleotides not matched to a gene: 3. Based on the CDR3 plus reference TRBV7-3 and TRBJ2-3, the full variable domain is GAGVSQTPSNKVTEKGKYVELRCDPISGHTALYWYRQSLGQGPEFLIYFQGTGAADDSGLPNDRFFAVRPEGSVSTLKIQRTERGDSAVYLCASSTTGGTDTQYFGPGTRLTVL.

Remarks on this clone: Other DNA sequences in this sample translate to the same CDR3. V is TRBV5-4 and J is TRBJ2-7; tentatively, D is TRBD2 (5 bases). The CDR3 contains 13 residues. CDR1 and CDR2 from the germline V gene are SGHNT and YYREEE (reference sequence). Trimming shortened V by 1 base and J by 2 bases, and 7 bases separated the two germline ends. Written as DNA, the CDR3 is TGTGCCAGCAGCTTGCCGGGAACCTACGAGCAGTACTTC. Translating gives CASSLPGTYEQYF.

The chain links TRBV25-1 to TRBJ2-2; D might be TRBD1 (6 bases). This CDR3 has 13 amino acids. In germline, CDR1 is MGHDK, CDR2 SYGVNS. V lost 4 bases to trimming and J lost 4 bases, with 7 bases between them. The CDR3 protein is CASSVGGTGELFF. As DNA, the CDR3 is TGTGCCAGCAGTGTAGGGGGCACCGGGGAGCTGTTTTTT.

The V gene is TRBV30, the J gene TRBJ2-2; D not certain. Germline CDR1 is GTSNPN and CDR2 is SVGIG (reference sequence). CDR3 length equals 14 residues. The V and J ends lost 6 bases and 7 bases respectively, with 18 bases between them. The CDR3 loop is CACRPEADGGELFF. In nucleotides, the CDR3 is TGTGCCTGCCGCCCCGAGGCAGACGGCGGGGAGCTGTTTTTT.

This clone has more than one count but fewer than ten. The CDR3 nucleotides are TGTGCCAGCAGCGTCCGGACAGGGGGAAACACCGGGGAGCTGTTTTTT. Its translation: CASSVRTGGNTGELFF. The V and J genes are TRBV9 and TRBJ2-2; 10 positions agree with TRBD1. The CDR3 has 16 amino acids. Germline lookup yields CDR1 SGDLS and CDR2 YYNGEE. Trimming cost V 2 bases and J 2 bases; bases outside gene matches: 3.

This chain links TRBV7-2 with TRBJ2-3; D is possibly TRBD1 (5 bases). V was pared by 2 bases and J by 1 base, with 16 bases between. The CDR3 covers 17 residues. The V gene's germline CDR1 is SGHTA and CDR2 FQGNSA. This chain's CDR3 is CASSLRGRASGTDTQYF. The CDR3 DNA reads TGTGCCAGCAGCTTACGCGGCAGGGCCTCCGGCACAGATACGCAGTATTTT.

The V gene is TRBV7-2, the J gene TRBJ1-5; D call uncertain. The germline V gene has CDR1 SGHTA and CDR2 FQGNSA. Trimming took off 0 bases at V and 4 bases at J, with 7 bases between the two ends. The CDR3 covers 14 residues. CDR3 in amino acids: CASSLAAGNQPQHF. CDR3 nucleotides: TGTGCCAGCAGCTTAGCGGCGGGGAATCAGCCCCAGCATTTT.

V and J are TRBV29-1 and TRBJ2-3; TRBD2 matches at 9 bases. Germline V gene sequence: CDR1 SQVTM, CDR2 ANQGSEA. V lost 4 bases to trimming and J lost 8 bases; unmatched junction nucleotides: 10. There are 14 residues in the CDR3. This CDR3 reads CSVAPSGIMGTQYF. CDR3 in DNA: TGCAGCGTTGCCCCTAGCGGGATTATGGGTACGCAGTATTTT.